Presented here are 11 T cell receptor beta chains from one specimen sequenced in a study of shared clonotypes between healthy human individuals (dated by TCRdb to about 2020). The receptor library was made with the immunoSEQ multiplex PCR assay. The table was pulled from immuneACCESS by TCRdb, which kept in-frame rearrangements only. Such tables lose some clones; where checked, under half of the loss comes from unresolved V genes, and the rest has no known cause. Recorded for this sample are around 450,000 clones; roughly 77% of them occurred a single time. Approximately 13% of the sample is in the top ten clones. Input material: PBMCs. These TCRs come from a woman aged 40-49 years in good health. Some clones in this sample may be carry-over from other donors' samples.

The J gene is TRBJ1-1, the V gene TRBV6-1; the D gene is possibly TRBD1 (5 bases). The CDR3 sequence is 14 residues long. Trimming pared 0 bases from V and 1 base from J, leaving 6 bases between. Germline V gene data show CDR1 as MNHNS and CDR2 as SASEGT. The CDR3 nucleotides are TGTGCCAGCAGTGAAGCGGGGCAGAACACTGAAGCTTTCTTT. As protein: CASSEAGQNTEAFF.

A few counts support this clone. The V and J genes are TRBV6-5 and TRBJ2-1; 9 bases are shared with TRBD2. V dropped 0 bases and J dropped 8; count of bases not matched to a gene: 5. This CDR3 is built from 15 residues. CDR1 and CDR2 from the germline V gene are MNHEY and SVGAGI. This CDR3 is CASSYSSGSVDEQFF. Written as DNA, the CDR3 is TGTGCCAGCAGTTACTCTAGCGGGAGTGTCGATGAGCAGTTCTTC.

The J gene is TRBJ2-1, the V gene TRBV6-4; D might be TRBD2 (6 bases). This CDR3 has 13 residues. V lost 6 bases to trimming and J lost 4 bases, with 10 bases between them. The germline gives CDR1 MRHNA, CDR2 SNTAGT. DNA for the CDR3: TGTGCCAGCAGCCCGGGAGAGTACAATGAGCAGTTCTTC. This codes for CASSPGEYNEQFF.

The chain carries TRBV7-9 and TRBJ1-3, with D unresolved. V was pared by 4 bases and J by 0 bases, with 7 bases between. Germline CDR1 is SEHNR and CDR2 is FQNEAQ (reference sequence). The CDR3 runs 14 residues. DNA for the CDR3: TGTGCCAGCAGCTCCGCGGCCTCTGGAAACACCATATATTTT. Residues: CASSSAASGNTIYF.

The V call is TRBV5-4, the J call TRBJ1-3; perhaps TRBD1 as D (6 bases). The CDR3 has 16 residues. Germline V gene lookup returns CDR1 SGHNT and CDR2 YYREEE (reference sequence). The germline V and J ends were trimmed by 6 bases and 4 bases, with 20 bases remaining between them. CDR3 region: CASTTQGLLTGNTIYF. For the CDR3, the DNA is TGTGCCAGCACCACACAGGGTTTACTTACGGGAAACACCATATATTTT.

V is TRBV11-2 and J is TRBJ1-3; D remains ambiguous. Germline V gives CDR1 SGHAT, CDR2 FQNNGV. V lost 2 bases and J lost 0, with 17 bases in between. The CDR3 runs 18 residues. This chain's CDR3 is CASSLRLSTIASGNTIYF. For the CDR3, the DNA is TGTGCCAGCAGCTTAAGGCTGTCGACTATCGCCTCTGGAAACACCATATATTTT.

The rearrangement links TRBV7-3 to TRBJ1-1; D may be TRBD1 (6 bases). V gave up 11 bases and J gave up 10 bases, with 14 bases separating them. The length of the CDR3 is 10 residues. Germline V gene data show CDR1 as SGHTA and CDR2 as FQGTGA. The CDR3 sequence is CARHSDRAFF. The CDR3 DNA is TGTGCCCGCCACTCGGACAGAGCTTTCTTT. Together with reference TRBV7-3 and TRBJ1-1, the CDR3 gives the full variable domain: GAGVSQTPSNKVTEKGKYVELRCDPISGHTALYWYRQSLGQGPEFLIYFQGTGAADDSGLPNDRFFAVRPEGSVSTLKIQRTERGDSAVYLCARHSDRAFFGQGTRLTVV.

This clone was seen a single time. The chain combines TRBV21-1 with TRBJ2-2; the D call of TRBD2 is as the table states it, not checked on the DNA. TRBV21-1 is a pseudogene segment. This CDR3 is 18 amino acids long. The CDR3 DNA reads TGTGCCAGCAGCCCAAGGACTAGCGGGGGAGGCTCACCCGGGGAGCTGTTTTTT. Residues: CASSPRTSGGGSPGELFF.

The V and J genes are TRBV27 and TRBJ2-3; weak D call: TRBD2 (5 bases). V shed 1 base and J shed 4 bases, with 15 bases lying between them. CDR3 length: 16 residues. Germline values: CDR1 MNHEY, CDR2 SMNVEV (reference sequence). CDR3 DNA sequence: TGTGCCAGCAGTTTATTGAGAGGGCAGGTAGCAGATACGCAGTATTTT. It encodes CASSLLRGQVADTQYF.

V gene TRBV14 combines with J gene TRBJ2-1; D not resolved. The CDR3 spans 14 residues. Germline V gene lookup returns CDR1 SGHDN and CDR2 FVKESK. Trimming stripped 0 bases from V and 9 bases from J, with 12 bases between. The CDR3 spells CASSQELAFTEQFF. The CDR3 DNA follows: TGTGCCAGCAGCCAAGAACTCGCCTTCACTGAGCAGTTCTTC.

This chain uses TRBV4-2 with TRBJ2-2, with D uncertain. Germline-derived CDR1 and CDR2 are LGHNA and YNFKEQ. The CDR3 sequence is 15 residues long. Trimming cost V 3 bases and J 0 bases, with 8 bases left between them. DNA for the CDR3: TGTGCCAGCAGCCAGCCTAGGACGAACACCGGGGAGCTGTTTTTT. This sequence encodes CASSQPRTNTGELFF.